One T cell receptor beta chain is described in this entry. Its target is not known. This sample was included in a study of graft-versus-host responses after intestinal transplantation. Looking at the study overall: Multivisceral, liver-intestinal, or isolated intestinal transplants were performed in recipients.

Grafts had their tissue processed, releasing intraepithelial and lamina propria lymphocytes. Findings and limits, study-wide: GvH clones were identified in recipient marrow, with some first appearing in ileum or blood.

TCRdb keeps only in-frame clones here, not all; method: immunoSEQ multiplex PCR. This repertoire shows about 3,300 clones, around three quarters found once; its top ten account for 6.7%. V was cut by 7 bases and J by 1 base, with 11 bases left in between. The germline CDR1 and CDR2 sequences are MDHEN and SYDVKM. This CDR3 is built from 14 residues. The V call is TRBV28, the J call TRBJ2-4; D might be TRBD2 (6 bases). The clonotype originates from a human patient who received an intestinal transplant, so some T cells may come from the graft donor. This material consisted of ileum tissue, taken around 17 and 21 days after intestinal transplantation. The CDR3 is CASTASAAKNIQYF. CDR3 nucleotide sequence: TGTGCCAGCACTGCTAGCGCCGCCAAAAACATTCAGTACTTC.